The clone carrying this TCR beta chain was counted only a few times. Its matching antigen is unknown. This sample was included in a study of PD-1 blockade in classical Hodgkin lymphoma. Study results and caveats: Whoever responded completely had baseline diversity much like that seen in newly diagnosed patients. With CD4+ cells, TCR diversity rose significantly by C4D1, but not with CD8+ cells. The authors have not defined what causes the repertoire differences, possibly disease activity or prior therapy. Reports described newly diagnosed patients as having lower baseline TCR diversity than healthy donors.

Brentuximab vedotin exposure varied, and every patient relapsed after autologous stem cell transplantation. Germline lookup yields CDR1 SGHVS and CDR2 FQNEAQ. The CDR3 spans 13 residues. V dropped 1 base and J dropped 7; count of bases not matched to a gene: 0. Clones were sequenced by immunoSEQ multiplex PCR, and TCRdb holds only the in-frame ones, with some missing. The repertoire holds about 53,000 clones, with over 75% as singletons. This receptor was obtained from a human donor with classical Hodgkin lymphoma. The sequenced sample was peripheral blood mononuclear cells (PBMCs), obtained at baseline. The chain uses TRBV7-8 and TRBJ1-2; 10 bases align to TRBD1. CDR3: CASSLGQGAGYTF. In DNA, the CDR3 is TGTGCCAGCAGCTTAGGACAGGGGGCTGGCTACACCTTC.